The clone carrying this T cell receptor beta chain was detected a few times. V shed 3 bases, J shed 6 bases, and the junction held 3 bases outside the gene matches. This CDR3 spans 12 amino acids. CDR1 is SGHKS and CDR2 is YYEKEE in the germline V gene (reference sequence). The data were produced by immunoSEQ multiplex PCR, yet TCRdb's version contains in-frame clones alone and is incomplete. The sample lists 14,000 or so clones, roughly 82% occurring once. This sample stems from a study of PD-1 blockade in mismatch repair-deficient tumors. Mismatch repair deficiency was confirmed in all patients, by PCR or immunohistochemistry. The TCR-sequenced patients were three responders to pembrolizumab.

The TCR comes from an adult with mismatch repair-deficient cancer. The chain has TRBV5-5 and TRBJ2-7; TRBD1 agrees at 7 bases. Sequencing was performed on PBMCs, taken roughly 15 weeks after starting pembrolizumab. CDR3 sequence (DNA): TGTGCCAGCAGCTATACAGGGGCCGAGCAGTACTTC. It encodes CASSYTGAEQYF.